These 14 T cell receptor beta chains share one sample of origin, sequenced in a study of early T cells in non-severe SARS-CoV-2 infection. TCRdb used MiXCR to reprocess the 5' RACE reads, holding one entry per CDR3 protein. The table lists over 85,000 distinct CDR3 sequences, 15% to 20% of them singletons. Sequencing used whole blood. The receptors stem from an adult who was a healthcare worker with PCR-confirmed SARS-CoV-2 infection or an uninfected control (not recorded which).

This clonotype appeared a few times. The gene calls are TRBV27 and TRBJ2-2, with D possibly called TRBD1 or TRBD2 (6 bases each). V gave up 0 bases and J gave up 3 bases, with 14 bases separating them. The CDR3 is 17 residues long. CDR1 and CDR2 (germline): MNHEY, SMNVEV (reference sequence). This chain's CDR3 is CASSLSIRGLYTGELFF. The DNA for the CDR3 is TGTGCCAGCAGTTTATCGATCCGGGGGCTTTACACCGGGGAGCTGTTTTTT.

This clonotype appeared a few times. The gene calls are TRBV14 and TRBJ2-1; 12 nucleotides agree with TRBD2. The germline V gene has CDR1 SGHDN and CDR2 FVKESK. V shed 4 bases and J 2 bases; nucleotides not matched to a gene: 6. The CDR3 is 17 residues long. CDR3: CASSPRTSGTTYNEQFF. The CDR3 region has the DNA TGTGCCAGCAGCCCCCGGACTAGCGGGACCACCTACAATGAGCAGTTCTTC.

The CDR3 sequence: CASSLETSGEQFF. CDR3 coding DNA: TGTGCCAGCAGCTTAGAAACTAGCGGTGAGCAGTTCTTC. The chain employs TRBV7-9 and TRBJ2-1; TRBD2 agrees at 8 bases. The CDR3 runs 13 residues. Losses at the gene ends were 1 base for V and 9 bases for J; bases not matched to a gene: 2. CDR1 SEHNR and CDR2 FQNEAQ come from the germline V gene (reference sequence).

There are a few counts of this clonotype. The CDR3 DNA is TGTGCCAGCAGAAAAGAGAAAGGGTCCGGGCAGTATTTT. It translates to CASRKEKGSGQYF. The J gene is TRBJ2-3, the V gene TRBV12-3 or TRBV12-4; no reliable D call. This CDR3 region has 13 residues. The V and J ends lost 6 bases and 11 bases respectively, with 18 bases between them.

This chain joins TRBV7-9 and TRBJ2-2; D is unclear. Germline V lookup: CDR1 SEHNR, CDR2 FQNEAQ (reference sequence). V lost 0 bases, J lost 9 bases, and 20 bases lay in between. This CDR3 comprises 17 residues. The CDR3 nucleotides read TGTGCCAGCAGCTTAGCGGAGTTCGGGTCCTCGGTCAGGGAGCTGTTTTTT. Protein: CASSLAEFGSSVRELFF.

This clonotype was seen more than once but under ten times. The chain recombines TRBV25-1 with TRBJ1-5; the D gene is possibly TRBD1 (5 bases). The CDR3 has 16 residues. Germline-derived CDR1 and CDR2 are MGHDK and SYGVNS. Deletions cut 2 bases from V and 0 bases from J, with 11 bases between. The CDR3 spells CASSEGWGDSNQPQHF. The CDR3 DNA reads TGTGCCAGCAGTGAAGGTTGGGGGGATAGCAATCAGCCCCAGCATTTT.

The chain recombines TRBV9 with TRBJ2-2; D call uncertain. This CDR3 has 14 residues. Trimming cost V 4 bases and J 7 bases, with 14 bases left between them. The germline CDR1 and CDR2 sequences are SGDLS and YYNGEE. The CDR3, as DNA: TGTGCCAGCAGCCCCCGGACCGTGGACGGGGAGCTGTTTTTT. Protein: CASSPRTVDGELFF.

The V gene is TRBV28, the J gene TRBJ2-3; D is unclear. V was pared by 3 bases and J by 4 bases, with 14 bases between. Looked up from germline, CDR1 is MDHEN and CDR2 is SYDVKM. CDR3 length: 15 amino acids. This CDR3 is CASSFDRVPSDTQYF. In DNA, the CDR3 is TGTGCCAGCAGTTTTGATCGGGTTCCGTCAGATACGCAGTATTTT.

The chain uses TRBV14 and TRBJ1-2; perhaps TRBD1 as D (6 bases). The CDR3 sequence is 13 residues long. Germline assignment: CDR1 SGHDN and CDR2 FVKESK. V gave up 3 bases and J gave up 4 bases, with 9 bases separating them. CDR3 DNA: TGTGCCAGCAGCCACGGACAGTCCTATGGCTACACCTTC. Encoded protein: CASSHGQSYGYTF.

This clonotype was seen ten or more times. The rearrangement links TRBV12-3 or TRBV12-4 to TRBJ2-1; D call uncertain. V was shortened by 6 bases and J by 0 bases, with 9 bases between the two germline ends. This CDR3 region has 14 residues. Here the CDR3 reads CASRVSSSYNEQFF. DNA of the CDR3: TGTGCCAGCAGGGTTTCCAGCTCCTACAATGAGCAGTTCTTC.

This clonotype came up a few times. The rearrangement joins TRBV27 to TRBJ1-2; D perhaps matches TRBD1 (5 bases). Between the trimmed V and J ends, which lost 6 bases and 4 bases, there was a span of 12 bases. Germline CDR1 is MNHEY and CDR2 is SMNVEV (reference sequence). The CDR3 has 13 residues. Written as DNA, the CDR3 is TGTGCCAGCAGGGCAGGGCAGATCTATGGCTACACCTTC. Encoded protein: CASRAGQIYGYTF.

V usage is TRBV7-2 and J usage is TRBJ2-5, with D possibly TRBD2 on 6 matching bases. Germline values: CDR1 SGHTA, CDR2 FQGNSA. The CDR3 totals 12 residues. The V end was cut by 8 bases, the J end by 3 bases, with 10 bases between. CDR3 DNA: TGTGCCAGCCTCGGCGGGGAAGAGACCCAGTACTTC. Protein sequence: CASLGGEETQYF.

This rearrangement joins TRBV29-1 to TRBJ1-1; TRBD1 is a possible D gene (6 bases). Germline V gene data show CDR1 as SQVTM and CDR2 as ANQGSEA. This CDR3 comprises 13 residues. Between the trimmed V and J ends, which lost 0 bases and 6 bases, there was a span of 11 bases. This CDR3 is CSVEEFGGPEAFF. In nucleotides, the CDR3 is TGCAGCGTTGAAGAATTCGGGGGCCCTGAAGCTTTCTTT.

This chain uses TRBV29-1 with TRBJ2-1, with 11 bases that match TRBD1. The junction had 6 bases not matched to a gene; V was cut back by 6 bases and J by 2 bases. This CDR3 has 15 residues. Germline-derived CDR1 and CDR2 are SQVTM and ANQGSEA. In nucleotides, the CDR3 is TGCAGCGTAGCCCTGGGACAGGGGGCCTACAATGAGCAGTTCTTC. As protein: CSVALGQGAYNEQFF.